The sequence of this T cell receptor (beta chain) was determined in a study of T cells in localized non-small cell lung cancer. Comment on this clone: Antigen specificity is unknown.

Study-wide findings and caveats: Adjacent lung exhibited a median of approximately 59 among the 100 most abundant tumor clones. Patients showing higher blood T cell density tended to see longer overall survival. As only one tumor region underwent sequencing, heterogeneity remains possible.

The protocol was immunoSEQ multiplex PCR, while the TCRdb copy is restricted to in-frame clones and leaves out a portion. Among tens of thousands of clones listed, about 90% were seen once. V shed 6 bases and J 4 bases; nucleotides not matched to a gene: 9. The CDR3 covers 15 residues. Germline V gene sequence: CDR1 MNHEY, CDR2 SMNVEV (reference sequence). The chain recombines TRBV27 with TRBJ1-2; 9 nucleotides agree with TRBD1. This receptor was identified in a man between 40 and 70 years old with stage II squamous cell lung carcinoma. Sequenced material: PBMCs, taken before any cancer treatment. The DNA of the CDR3 is TGTGCCAGCAGCGACCGGGACAGGGCCTCCTATGGCTACACCTTC. Amino acids: CASSDRDRASYGYTF.